Listed below are T cell receptor beta chains from one sample, sequenced in a study of cytomegalovirus exposure and HLA in healthy donors. Assay used: immunoSEQ multiplex PCR; TCRdb lists only in-frame clones, some missing. The sample yields about 92,000 clones, 93% seen once. The sample consisted of PBMCs. Receptors originate from a woman aged 30 to 39 in good health and CMV-seropositive. The CDR3 runs from the conserved cysteine through the conserved F or W. A D gene is named only where the DNA matches it firmly. Not all rows give a size; the values are once, few, many and, for expanded clones, a class.

v_call	clone_size	j_call	d_call	cdr3_aa	cdr3_nt
TRBV10-1	NA	TRBJ1-1	NA	CASSESQNTEAFF	TGCGCCAGCAGTGAGTCACAGAACACTGAAGCTTTCTTT
TRBV6-1	NA	TRBJ1-4	NA	CASTPTGYNEKLFF	TGTGCCAGCACACCAACAGGTTATAATGAAAAACTGTTTTTT
TRBV28	NA	TRBJ1-5	NA	CASRGAVSNQPQHF	TGTGCCAGCAGAGGGGCGGTTAGCAATCAGCCCCAGCATTTT
TRBV7-9	NA	TRBJ2-1	NA	CASSFEGLWNNEQFF	TGTGCCAGCAGCTTTGAGGGCCTATGGAACAATGAGCAGTTCTTC
TRBV6-5	NA	TRBJ2-5	NA	CASSYSGRGNQETQYF	TGTGCCAGCAGTTACTCAGGCAGGGGAAACCAAGAGACCCAGTACTTC
TRBV4-1	NA	TRBJ2-7	NA	CASSQGREQYF	TGCGCCAGCAGCCAAGGCAGAGAGCAGTACTTC
TRBV13	NA	TRBJ1-2	NA	CASSTRHRINYGYTF	TGTGCCAGCAGCACCCGCCACAGAATTAACTATGGCTACACCTTC
TRBV2	NA	TRBJ2-7	NA	CASSAQYYEQYF	TGTGCCAGCAGCGCACAGTACTACGAGCAGTACTTC
TRBV11-2	NA	TRBJ1-4	NA	CASSFGVRTTNEKLFF	TGTGCCAGCAGCTTCGGGGTCCGAACAACTAATGAAAAACTGTTTTTT
TRBV5-8	NA	TRBJ1-5	TRBD1	CASSSYGTGGKVDNQPQHF	TGTGCCAGCAGCTCGTACGGGACAGGGGGGAAAGTTGACAATCAGCCCCAGCATTTT
TRBV18	NA	TRBJ1-1	TRBD1	CASSTGEWNTEAFF	TGTGCCAGCTCGACAGGGGAATGGAACACTGAAGCTTTCTTT
TRBV9	NA	TRBJ1-2	TRBD1	CASTLTGGGRYGYTF	TGTGCCAGCACCCTAACAGGGGGCGGGCGCTATGGCTACACCTTC
TRBV7-2	NA	TRBJ1-5	NA	CASSKDTGQPQHF	TGTGCCAGCAGCAAGGACACCGGTCAGCCCCAGCATTTT
TRBV14	NA	TRBJ2-1	NA	CASSYGTASEQFF	TGTGCCAGCAGCTACGGAACAGCTTCAGAGCAGTTCTTC
TRBV5-4	NA	TRBJ2-5	NA	CASSLIATETQYF	TGTGCCAGCAGCTTGATAGCGACAGAGACCCAGTACTTC
TRBV5-1	few	TRBJ1-4	NA	CASRHADSNEKLFF	TGCGCCAGCAGACACGCTGACAGCAATGAAAAACTGTTTTTT
TRBV6-5	NA	TRBJ1-2	NA	CASTSIVRGYTF	TGTGCCAGCACCTCAATTGTGCGAGGCTACACCTTC
TRBV27	NA	TRBJ2-3	NA	CASSTTGITDTQYF	TGTGCCAGCAGTACCACAGGGATTACAGATACGCAGTATTTT
TRBV19	NA	TRBJ2-1	NA	CASGQYNEQFF	TGTGCCAGTGGACAGTACAATGAGCAGTTCTTC
TRBV6-5	NA	TRBJ2-1	NA	CASSPRHNEQFF	TGTGCCAGCAGTCCCAGGCACAATGAGCAGTTCTTC
TRBV28	NA	TRBJ2-4	NA	CASNGRAKNIQYF	TGTGCCAGCAACGGGAGAGCCAAAAACATTCAGTACTTC
TRBV27	NA	TRBJ1-2	NA	CASSLIGMYRDKYGYTF	TGTGCCAGCAGTTTAATTGGAATGTATCGGGACAAATATGGCTACACCTTC
TRBV28	NA	TRBJ2-7	TRBD1	CASSEPGTGAYEQYF	TGTGCCAGCAGTGAGCCCGGGACAGGGGCCTACGAGCAGTACTTC
TRBV11-2	NA	TRBJ2-6	NA	CASSPPGRNSGANVLTF	TGTGCCAGCAGCCCCCCGGGAAGGAACTCTGGGGCCAACGTCCTGACTTTC
TRBV28	NA	TRBJ2-3	NA	CASSFQRYTQYF	TGTGCCAGCAGTTTTCAGCGTTATACGCAGTATTTT
TRBV23-1	NA	TRBJ2-3	NA	CASSGANTDTQYF	TGCGCCAGCAGTGGTGCGAACACAGATACGCAGTATTTT
TRBV18	NA	TRBJ1-2	TRBD1	CASSTTGASNYGYTF	TGTGCCAGCTCAACAACAGGGGCGAGTAACTATGGCTACACCTTC
TRBV7-9	NA	TRBJ2-2	TRBD1	CASSSGTEFTGELFF	TGTGCCAGCAGCTCAGGGACAGAATTCACCGGGGAGCTGTTTTTT
TRBV5-6	NA	TRBJ1-2	TRBD1	CASSPVDRDARFSYTF	TGTGCCAGCAGCCCCGTTGACAGGGACGCCCGGTTTAGCTACACCTTC
TRBV10-2	NA	TRBJ2-1	NA	CASSEGGTAYNEQFF	TGCGCCAGCAGTGAGGGCGGGACAGCCTACAATGAGCAGTTCTTC
TRBV27	NA	TRBJ2-1	TRBD2	CASSREGGGREQFF	TGTGCCAGCAGCAGGGAGGGAGGCGGGAGGGAGCAGTTCTTC
TRBV29-1	NA	TRBJ2-5	NA	CSAEAGPETQYF	TGCAGCGCCGAGGCCGGTCCAGAGACCCAGTACTTC
TRBV28	NA	TRBJ2-1	TRBD1	CASIKGQGADNEQFF	TGTGCCAGCATTAAGGGACAGGGGGCCGACAATGAGCAGTTCTTC
TRBV6-6	NA	TRBJ2-5	TRBD1	CASSPRGRGIETQYF	TGTGCCAGCAGTCCCCGGGGCAGGGGGATAGAGACCCAGTACTTC
TRBV7-9	NA	TRBJ2-1	TRBD2	CASSLAGGGNEQFF	TGTGCCAGCAGCTTGGCGGGAGGGGGGAATGAGCAGTTCTTC
TRBV6-1	NA	TRBJ1-1	TRBD1	CASSGDRVNTEAFF	TGTGCCAGCAGTGGGGACAGGGTCAACACTGAAGCTTTCTTT
TRBV4-3	NA	TRBJ2-5	TRBD2	CASSQVPSGQETQYF	TGCGCCAGCAGCCAAGTTCCTAGCGGCCAAGAGACCCAGTACTTC
TRBV5-1	NA	TRBJ2-3	NA	CASSLTKTTDTQYF	TGCGCCAGCAGCTTAACTAAGACCACAGATACGCAGTATTTT
TRBV5-4	NA	TRBJ1-2	TRBD1	CASSVGTGVPGYGYTF	TGTGCCAGCAGCGTCGGGACAGGGGTTCCAGGGTATGGCTACACCTTC
TRBV28	NA	TRBJ1-2	NA	CASSPLSGLYGYTF	TGTGCCAGCAGTCCCCTATCCGGTCTCTATGGCTACACCTTC
TRBV10-3	NA	TRBJ2-1	TRBD1	CAISEFPGTDYNEQFF	TGTGCCATCAGTGAGTTCCCCGGGACAGATTACAATGAGCAGTTCTTC
TRBV7-8	NA	TRBJ2-7	NA	CASSLAGIYEQYF	TGTGCCAGCAGCTTAGCCGGGATCTACGAGCAGTACTTC
TRBV6-6	NA	TRBJ2-7	NA	CASTLGDGTTYEQYF	TGTGCCAGCACCCTGGGGGACGGGACAACCTACGAGCAGTACTTC
TRBV7-7	NA	TRBJ2-2	NA	CASSFKRSTGELFF	TGTGCCAGCAGCTTCAAGCGGAGCACCGGGGAGCTGTTTTTT
TRBV29-1	NA	TRBJ2-7	NA	CSVDPEGAKGTYEQYF	TGCAGCGTTGACCCGGAGGGGGCTAAGGGAACCTACGAGCAGTACTTC
TRBV7-2	NA	TRBJ2-1	TRBD1	CASSLLGQKNYNEQFF	TGTGCCAGCAGCTTATTGGGACAGAAGAACTACAATGAGCAGTTCTTC
TRBV28	NA	TRBJ1-1	NA	CASSSPGLMNTEAFF	TGTGCCAGCAGTTCTCCGGGACTTATGAACACTGAAGCTTTCTTT
TRBV28	NA	TRBJ2-2	TRBD1	CASSLTGGFYGELFF	TGTGCCAGCAGTTTGACAGGGGGGTTCTACGGGGAGCTGTTTTTT
TRBV5-6	NA	TRBJ2-5	TRBD2	CASSSTGTSRVVETQYF	TGTGCCAGCAGCAGTACCGGGACTAGCAGAGTTGTAGAGACCCAGTACTTC
TRBV6-5	NA	TRBJ2-7	NA	CASRKSGYYEQYF	TGTGCCAGCAGAAAGAGCGGATACTACGAGCAGTACTTC
TRBV2	NA	TRBJ2-5	TRBD2	CASRGGGEETQYF	TGTGCCAGCCGAGGCGGGGGTGAAGAGACCCAGTACTTC
TRBV5-1	NA	TRBJ2-7	TRBD2	CASSSTREGLHEQYF	TGCGCCAGCAGCTCAACTCGGGAGGGCCTCCACGAGCAGTACTTC
TRBV28	NA	TRBJ1-1	NA	CASSFRVHTEAFF	TGTGCCAGCAGTTTTCGGGTTCACACTGAAGCTTTCTTT
TRBV28	NA	TRBJ2-1	TRBD2	CASSLGGSSHNEQFF	TGTGCCAGCAGTTTGGGAGGGAGCTCCCACAATGAGCAGTTCTTC
TRBV18	NA	TRBJ1-2	NA	CASSPGPQTGPYGYTF	TGTGCCAGCTCACCTGGGCCTCAGACAGGACCTTATGGCTACACCTTC
TRBV5-1	NA	TRBJ2-7	TRBD2	CASSLDNSGGSSYEQYF	TGCGCCAGCAGCTTGGACAATAGCGGGGGGAGCTCCTACGAGCAGTACTTC
TRBV6-6	once	TRBJ2-2	NA	CASSSVFPSGELFF	TGTGCCAGCAGCTCGGTATTTCCGAGCGGGGAGCTGTTTTTT
TRBV7-8	NA	TRBJ2-7	NA	CASSLAQGSGEQYF	TGTGCCAGCAGCTTAGCTCAAGGCTCGGGCGAGCAGTACTTC